These 3 T cell receptor beta chains came from one sample sequenced in a study of T-cell memory formation after mild COVID-19. A single record per CDR3 protein comes from TCRdb applying MiXCR to the 5' RACE reads. The data show 300,000 or so distinct CDR3 sequences, roughly 17% seen once. The sample consisted of PBMCs or a T cell subset sorted from them (not recorded which). These receptors came from a man between 18 and 29 years old who had mild COVID-19 (a few samples of this study predate the infection). Cell type and time point are not known.

The chain joins TRBV3-1 to TRBJ2-2; 10 nucleotides agree with TRBD1. CDR1 is LGHDT, CDR2 YNNKEL, per germline (reference sequence). The CDR3 contains 15 residues. The ends lost 4 bases at V and 6 bases at J; junction bases unmatched: 5. The CDR3 here is CASSPRTGGAGELFF. The CDR3 DNA follows: TGTGCCAGCAGCCCCCGGACAGGGGGGGCCGGGGAGCTGTTTTTT. Full variable domain (remainder filled in from reference TRBV3-1 and TRBJ2-2): DTAVSQTPKYLVTQMGNDKSIKCEQNLGHDTMYWYKQDSKKFLKIMFSYNNKELIINETVPNRFSPKSPDKAHLNLHINSLELGDSAVYFCASSPRTGGAGELFFGEGSRLTVL.

This clonotype was seen more than once but under ten times. The V call is TRBV20-1, the J call TRBJ2-3, with 12 positions matching TRBD2. The V and J ends lost 0 bases and 2 bases, in that order; junction bases with no gene match: 6. This CDR3 is 17 amino acids long. Per the germline V gene, CDR1 is DFQATT and CDR2 is SNEGSKA (reference sequence). CDR3 protein: CSARDLASGGDTDTQYF. The CDR3 nucleotides read TGCAGTGCTAGAGATTTGGCTAGCGGGGGGGACACAGATACGCAGTATTTT.

This chain uses TRBV6-5 with TRBJ2-1; D is perhaps TRBD1 (7 bases). CDR3 length: 15 residues. Germline V gene data show CDR1 as MNHEY and CDR2 as SVGAGI. Trimming left V 6 bases short and J 3 bases short, with 15 bases between. The CDR3, as DNA: TGTGCCAGCAGCACACCAGGGGGGCTCTACAATGAGCAGTTCTTC. Its translation is CASSTPGGLYNEQFF.